A selection of T cell receptor beta chains follows, all from one sample in a study of T-cell memory formation after mild COVID-19. TCRdb re-derived calls from the 5' RACE reads in MiXCR, one entry per CDR3 protein. This sample carries about 400,000 distinct CDR3 sequences, around 17% of them seen once, and the ten largest clones take 20% to 25%. The sequenced material came from PBMCs or a T cell subset sorted from them (not recorded which). All receptors come from a man aged 18 to 29 who had mild COVID-19 (a few samples of this study predate the infection). Cell type and time point are not known. CDR3s include the opening cysteine and the closing phenylalanine or tryptophan. Each record gives: CDR3 protein, CDR3 DNA, D gene, V gene, J gene, clone size. The D gene is left open where the match is weak. Size tells how often a clone was seen (once, few, many) or the class of an expanded clone, and some rows leave it out.

cdr3_aa: CAWSPGGNSPLHF
cdr3_nt: TGTGCCTGGAGTCCAGGGGGGAATTCACCCCTCCACTTT
d_call: TRBD1
v_call: TRBV30
j_call: TRBJ1-6
clone_size: .

cdr3_aa: CASSFVGTAQETQYF
cdr3_nt: TGTGCCAGCAGTTTCGTCGGGACAGCTCAAGAGACCCAGTACTTC
d_call: TRBD1
v_call: TRBV27
j_call: TRBJ2-5
clone_size: few

cdr3_aa: CASRPGRENQEAFF
cdr3_nt: TGTGCCAGCAGGCCCGGTCGGGAGAACCAAGAAGCTTTCTTT
d_call: .
v_call: TRBV7-8
j_call: TRBJ1-1
clone_size: few

cdr3_aa: CASSSLGPMNTEAFF
cdr3_nt: TGTGCCAGCAGCTCTCTGGGACCTATGAACACTGAAGCTTTCTTT
d_call: .
v_call: TRBV7-3
j_call: TRBJ1-1
clone_size: few

cdr3_aa: CASDAGGFGGRFYGYTF
cdr3_nt: TGTGCCAGCGATGCCGGAGGATTCGGGGGACGGTTTTATGGCTACACCTTC
d_call: .
v_call: TRBV12-3/TRBV12-4
j_call: TRBJ1-2
clone_size: .

cdr3_aa: CSTPRRAGDGYTF
cdr3_nt: TGCAGTACCCCCCGCAGGGCGGGGGATGGCTACACCTTC
d_call: .
v_call: TRBV20-1
j_call: TRBJ1-2
clone_size: .

cdr3_aa: CASSTDRTNEKLFF
cdr3_nt: TGTGCCAGCAGTACGGACAGGACTAATGAAAAACTGTTTTTT
d_call: TRBD1
v_call: TRBV2
j_call: TRBJ1-4
clone_size: .

cdr3_aa: CASGEASLTGELFF
cdr3_nt: TGTGCTAGTGGGGAGGCCTCCCTCACCGGGGAGCTGTTTTTT
d_call: .
v_call: TRBV12-5
j_call: TRBJ2-2
clone_size: few

cdr3_aa: CASNPGTGSYNEQFF
cdr3_nt: TGTGCCAGCAACCCTGGGACAGGCTCCTACAATGAGCAGTTCTTC
d_call: TRBD1
v_call: TRBV7-9
j_call: TRBJ2-1
clone_size: many

cdr3_aa: CASSEPGQDQPKHF
cdr3_nt: TGTGCCAGCAGTGAACCAGGGCAGGATCAGCCCAAGCATTTT
d_call: .
v_call: TRBV2
j_call: TRBJ1-5
clone_size: .

cdr3_aa: CASSLTGGGSEAFF
cdr3_nt: TGCGCCAGCAGCTTGACAGGGGGCGGCTCTGAAGCTTTCTTT
d_call: TRBD1
v_call: TRBV5-1
j_call: TRBJ1-1
clone_size: few

cdr3_aa: CASRPSDGYNEQFF
cdr3_nt: TGTGCCAGCAGACCCTCGGACGGATACAATGAGCAGTTCTTC
d_call: .
v_call: TRBV12-3/TRBV12-4
j_call: TRBJ2-1
clone_size: few

cdr3_aa: CASSPRGLSEQYF
cdr3_nt: TGTGCCAGCAGCCCCCGGGGGCTTAGCGAGCAGTACTTC
d_call: .
v_call: TRBV7-2
j_call: TRBJ2-7
clone_size: few

cdr3_aa: CASSYEGASGELFF
cdr3_nt: TGTGCCAGCAGTTACGAGGGCGCGTCCGGGGAGCTGTTTTTT
d_call: .
v_call: TRBV27
j_call: TRBJ2-2
clone_size: few

cdr3_aa: CASRDWGTGTNYGYTF
cdr3_nt: TGTGCCAGCAGAGACTGGGGGACAGGGACAAACTATGGCTACACCTTC
d_call: TRBD1
v_call: TRBV6-5
j_call: TRBJ1-2
clone_size: few

cdr3_aa: CASSLIRSNTGELFF
cdr3_nt: TGTGCCAGCAGCTTAATCAGGAGTAACACCGGGGAGCTGTTTTTT
d_call: .
v_call: TRBV7-9
j_call: TRBJ2-2
clone_size: many

cdr3_aa: CSARDRTGARLEQFF
cdr3_nt: TGCAGTGCTAGAGATCGGACAGGGGCCCGGCTTGAGCAGTTCTTC
d_call: TRBD1
v_call: TRBV20-1
j_call: TRBJ2-1
clone_size: .

cdr3_aa: CAISDNSREETQYF
cdr3_nt: TGTGCCATCAGTGATAACTCCAGGGAAGAGACCCAGTACTTC
d_call: .
v_call: TRBV10-3
j_call: TRBJ2-5
clone_size: .

cdr3_aa: CASRGAGQETQYF
cdr3_nt: TGTGCCAGCAGGGGAGCGGGTCAAGAGACCCAGTACTTC
d_call: .
v_call: TRBV28
j_call: TRBJ2-5
clone_size: .

cdr3_aa: CASSDPLVSGGAYEQFF
cdr3_nt: TGTGCCAGCAGCGACCCTCTAGTAAGCGGGGGGGCCTATGAGCAGTTCTTC
d_call: TRBD2
v_call: TRBV12-3/TRBV12-4
j_call: TRBJ2-1
clone_size: .

cdr3_aa: CASSEQGIGTDTQYF
cdr3_nt: TGTGCCAGCAGTGAACAGGGAATAGGCACAGATACGCAGTATTTT
d_call: .
v_call: TRBV2
j_call: TRBJ2-3
clone_size: .

cdr3_aa: CASESTGIYEQYF
cdr3_nt: TGTGCCAGCGAGTCTACAGGAATCTACGAGCAGTACTTC
d_call: .
v_call: TRBV3-1
j_call: TRBJ2-7
clone_size: .

cdr3_aa: CASSPPGYQVTGELFF
cdr3_nt: TGTGCCAGCAGTCCCCCAGGGTATCAAGTTACCGGGGAGCTGTTTTTT
d_call: .
v_call: TRBV27
j_call: TRBJ2-2
clone_size: .

cdr3_aa: CAISDREQGASTEAFF
cdr3_nt: TGTGCCATCAGTGATCGGGAACAGGGGGCGAGCACTGAAGCTTTCTTT
d_call: TRBD1
v_call: TRBV10-3
j_call: TRBJ1-1
clone_size: .

cdr3_aa: CATSPAGGAVQTQYF
cdr3_nt: TGTGCCACCAGCCCGGCGGGGGGGGCAGTTCAGACCCAGTACTTC
d_call: TRBD2
v_call: TRBV15
j_call: TRBJ2-5
clone_size: .

cdr3_aa: CASSQGMNNEKLFF
cdr3_nt: TGTGCCAGCAGCCAAGGGATGAATAATGAAAAACTGTTTTTT
d_call: .
v_call: TRBV4-2
j_call: TRBJ1-4
clone_size: .